These T cell receptor beta chains were read from a single sample in a study of T-cell memory formation after mild COVID-19. TCRdb itself ran the 5' RACE reads through MiXCR, one entry per CDR3 protein. The data show approximately 300,000 distinct CDR3 sequences, less than 20% seen once. Sequences were obtained from PBMCs or a T cell subset sorted from them (not recorded which). All receptors come from a man aged 18 to 29 who had mild COVID-19 (a few samples of this study predate the infection). Cell type and time point are not known. CDR3s include the opening cysteine and the closing phenylalanine or tryptophan. The D gene is left open where the match is weak. A row's size may be missing; if present it is once, few, many or a size class.

D: TRBD1; V: TRBV5-5; size: few; J: TRBJ2-6; CDR3: CASSLVGQGSGANVLTF; DNA: TGTGCCAGCAGCTTGGTAGGACAGGGCTCTGGGGCCAACGTCCTGACTTTC
D: -; V: TRBV10-3; size: -; J: TRBJ1-6; CDR3: CAITETGYNSPLHF; DNA: TGTGCCATCACCGAGACAGGATATAATTCACCCCTCCACTTT
D: -; V: TRBV18; size: -; J: TRBJ1-5; CDR3: CASSLSEGYNQPQHF; DNA: TGTGCCAGCTCACTCTCTGAAGGGTACAATCAGCCCCAGCATTTT
D: TRBD1; V: TRBV25-1; size: -; J: TRBJ2-7; CDR3: CASSATGTGNSYEQYF; DNA: TGTGCCAGCAGTGCCACCGGGACAGGCAACTCCTACGAGCAGTACTTC
D: -; V: TRBV6-5; size: few; J: TRBJ1-6; CDR3: CASSYSPRAYNSPLHF; DNA: TGTGCCAGCAGTTACTCTCCAAGGGCCTATAATTCACCCCTCCACTTT
D: -; V: TRBV7-2; size: -; J: TRBJ2-7; CDR3: CASSPRRSLYEQYF; DNA: TGTGCCAGCAGCCCCCGGCGGAGTCTCTACGAGCAGTACTTC
D: -; V: TRBV20-1; size: -; J: TRBJ2-3; CDR3: CSATRDFSDTQYF; DNA: TGCAGTGCTACCCGGGACTTCTCAGATACGCAGTATTTT
D: -; V: TRBV19; size: -; J: TRBJ1-5; CDR3: CASSSVWGTDSNQPQHF; DNA: TGTGCCAGTAGTTCGGTGTGGGGGACTGATAGCAATCAGCCCCAGCATTTT
D: -; V: TRBV24-1; size: -; J: TRBJ2-3; CDR3: CATSDLGQLDTQYF; DNA: TGTGCCACCAGTGATTTAGGTCAGCTAGATACGCAGTATTTT
D: -; V: TRBV5-1; size: -; J: TRBJ2-1; CDR3: CASSLAGEVAYNEQFF; DNA: TGCGCCAGCAGCTTGGCGGGGGAGGTGGCCTACAATGAGCAGTTCTTC
D: -; V: TRBV3-1; size: few; J: TRBJ2-7; CDR3: CASSQQGSSYEQYF; DNA: TGTGCCAGCAGCCAGCAGGGGAGCTCCTACGAGCAGTACTTC
D: TRBD1; V: TRBV5-1; size: few; J: TRBJ2-2; CDR3: CASSLYSRDRGRGTGELFF; DNA: TGCGCCAGCAGCCTATACTCCCGGGACAGGGGACGTGGCACCGGGGAGCTGTTTTTT
D: TRBD1; V: TRBV27; size: -; J: TRBJ2-3; CDR3: CASFGTGTDTQYF; DNA: TGTGCCAGCTTTGGGACAGGCACAGATACGCAGTATTTT
D: TRBD2; V: TRBV7-9; size: -; J: TRBJ2-7; CDR3: CASSGVAGGTYEQYF; DNA: TGTGCCAGCTCCGGAGTAGCGGGGGGTACCTACGAGCAGTACTTC
D: -; V: TRBV5-1; size: -; J: TRBJ1-1; CDR3: CASTPAGGLNTEAFF; DNA: TGCGCCAGCACCCCCGCCGGGGGGTTGAACACTGAAGCTTTCTTT
D: -; V: TRBV18; size: few; J: TRBJ2-2; CDR3: CASSPTGSRDTGELFF; DNA: TGTGCCAGCTCACCGACAGGCAGCCGGGACACCGGGGAGCTGTTTTTT
D: -; V: TRBV10-3; size: few; J: TRBJ1-3; CDR3: CAISQRRAVSGNTIYF; DNA: TGTGCCATCAGCCAACGCAGGGCGGTATCTGGAAACACCATATATTTT
D: -; V: TRBV12-3/TRBV12-4; size: -; J: TRBJ1-1; CDR3: CASSLWQSNTEAFF; DNA: TGTGCCAGCAGTTTATGGCAGTCGAACACTGAAGCTTTCTTT
D: -; V: TRBV9; size: -; J: TRBJ2-1; CDR3: CASSEGGGSYNEQFF; DNA: TGTGCCAGCTCCGAGGGGGGCGGCTCCTACAATGAGCAGTTCTTC
D: -; V: TRBV2; size: -; J: TRBJ2-1; CDR3: CASTVYNEQFF; DNA: TGTGCCAGCACAGTGTACAATGAGCAGTTCTTC
D: -; V: TRBV12-3/TRBV12-4; size: -; J: TRBJ1-1; CDR3: CASSFRRVGKAFF; DNA: TGTGCCAGCAGTTTTCGGAGGGTGGGAAAAGCTTTCTTT
D: TRBD2; V: TRBV7-3; size: -; J: TRBJ2-3; CDR3: CASSSGLAGGGGTQYF; DNA: TGTGCCAGCAGCTCCGGACTAGCGGGGGGAGGAGGTACGCAGTATTTT
D: -; V: TRBV14; size: few; J: TRBJ2-1; CDR3: CASSQGTGEQFF; DNA: TGTGCCAGCAGCCAAGGGACGGGTGAGCAGTTCTTC
D: -; V: TRBV7-9; size: few; J: TRBJ1-1; CDR3: CASSEQGWEDTEAFF; DNA: TGTGCCAGCAGCGAGCAGGGGTGGGAGGACACTGAAGCTTTCTTT
D: -; V: TRBV7-9; size: few; J: TRBJ2-2; CDR3: CASSQVVDSYNTGELFF; DNA: TGTGCCAGCAGCCAGGTGGTTGATTCCTATAACACCGGGGAGCTGTTTTTT
D: -; V: TRBV12-3/TRBV12-4; size: -; J: TRBJ2-1; CDR3: CASGLNEQFF; DNA: TGTGCCAGCGGGCTGAATGAGCAGTTCTTC
D: -; V: TRBV6-5; size: -; J: TRBJ1-2; CDR3: CASRTRGYGYTF; DNA: TGTGCCAGCAGGACTCGGGGCTATGGCTACACCTTC
D: TRBD2; V: TRBV24-1; size: -; J: TRBJ2-5; CDR3: CATSENAYSGVETQYF; DNA: TGTGCCACCAGTGAGAACGCGTATAGCGGGGTAGAGACCCAGTACTTC
D: TRBD1; V: TRBV20-1; size: few; J: TRBJ1-5; CDR3: CSAQTGVVSNQPQHF; DNA: TGCAGTGCTCAGACAGGGGTCGTTAGCAATCAGCCCCAGCATTTT
D: -; V: TRBV2; size: -; J: TRBJ2-5; CDR3: CASTRDSGGSETQYF; DNA: TGTGCCAGCACCCGGGACTCCGGTGGGTCCGAGACCCAGTACTTC
D: -; V: TRBV6-5; size: -; J: TRBJ2-7; CDR3: CASSYYGGVSYEQYF; DNA: TGTGCCAGCAGTTACTACGGCGGGGTGTCCTACGAGCAGTACTTC
D: -; V: TRBV11-2; size: few; J: TRBJ2-5; CDR3: CASSRPLGWETQYF; DNA: TGTGCCAGCAGCCGGCCCTTGGGATGGGAGACCCAGTACTTC
D: -; V: TRBV7-9; size: few; J: TRBJ1-1; CDR3: CASSEYGSNTEAFF; DNA: TGTGCCAGCAGCGAGTACGGGTCCAACACTGAAGCTTTCTTT
D: -; V: TRBV25-1; size: -; J: TRBJ2-1; CDR3: CASSGQGENEQFF; DNA: TGTGCCAGCAGTGGGCAGGGAGAGAATGAGCAGTTCTTC
D: TRBD1; V: TRBV5-1; size: -; J: TRBJ2-5; CDR3: CASSADRVQETQYF; DNA: TGCGCCAGCAGCGCGGACAGGGTCCAAGAGACCCAGTACTTC
D: TRBD1; V: TRBV6-5; size: few; J: TRBJ1-1; CDR3: CASSWRTGGHTEAFF; DNA: TGTGCCAGCAGCTGGCGAACAGGGGGGCACACTGAAGCTTTCTTT
D: TRBD1; V: TRBV12-3/TRBV12-4; size: -; J: TRBJ2-3; CDR3: CASSPWDREGSTDTQYF; DNA: TGTGCCAGCAGTCCTTGGGACAGAGAGGGAAGCACAGATACGCAGTATTTT
D: -; V: TRBV7-2; size: -; J: TRBJ2-1; CDR3: CASSKAPPSASSYNEQFF; DNA: TGTGCCAGCAGCAAAGCCCCCCCTAGCGCGAGCTCCTACAATGAGCAGTTCTTC
D: -; V: TRBV20-1; size: many; J: TRBJ1-3; CDR3: CSARRSLVPGNTIYF; DNA: TGCAGTGCTAGACGGTCACTTGTCCCTGGAAACACCATATATTTT
D: -; V: TRBV7-3; size: -; J: TRBJ1-2; CDR3: CASSVDISSGYTF; DNA: TGTGCCAGCAGCGTGGACATATCTAGTGGCTACACCTTC
D: -; V: TRBV12-3/TRBV12-4; size: -; J: TRBJ2-5; CDR3: CASSPTAGLETQYF; DNA: TGTGCCAGCAGCCCTACCGCAGGGTTAGAGACCCAGTACTTC
D: -; V: TRBV6-5; size: many; J: TRBJ1-1; CDR3: CASSYRPQVSTEAFF; DNA: TGTGCCAGCAGTTACCGGCCTCAGGTGAGCACTGAAGCTTTCTTT
D: TRBD2; V: TRBV12-3/TRBV12-4; size: few; J: TRBJ2-2; CDR3: CASSPGLAGGPGELFF; DNA: TGTGCCAGCAGTCCGGGACTAGCGGGGGGGCCCGGGGAGCTGTTTTTT
D: -; V: TRBV2; size: -; J: TRBJ2-2; CDR3: CAPKIRDTGELFF; DNA: TGTGCCCCCAAGATACGGGACACCGGGGAGCTGTTTTTT
D: -; V: TRBV7-2; size: few; J: TRBJ2-3; CDR3: CASRTTRADTQYF; DNA: TGTGCCAGCAGGACGACTAGAGCAGATACGCAGTATTTT
D: -; V: TRBV6-2/TRBV6-3; size: -; J: TRBJ2-5; CDR3: CASSYVSSGETQYF; DNA: TGTGCCAGCAGTTACGTCAGCTCGGGGGAGACCCAGTACTTC
D: -; V: TRBV18; size: many; J: TRBJ2-5; CDR3: CASCDFQETQYF; DNA: TGTGCCAGCTGTGACTTTCAAGAGACCCAGTACTTC
D: TRBD1; V: TRBV7-2; size: once; J: TRBJ1-6; CDR3: CASSLGTGSYNSPLHF; DNA: TGTGCCAGCAGCTTAGGGACAGGGTCCTATAATTCACCCCTCCACTTT
D: -; V: TRBV13; size: -; J: TRBJ2-1; CDR3: CASSQPPGEQFF; DNA: TGTGCCAGCAGCCAGCCTCCGGGTGAGCAGTTCTTC
D: -; V: TRBV7-9; size: few; J: TRBJ1-1; CDR3: CASSHPLRDMNTEAFF; DNA: TGTGCCAGCAGCCACCCTCTCAGGGATATGAACACTGAAGCTTTCTTT